This TCR beta chain was found in a study of blood T cell repertoires in COVID-19. About the study: Samples taken during acute and convalescent COVID-19 were collected in the United States, Italy and Spain. PBMCs, B-cell-depleted T cells, or T cells provided the cDNA or gDNA that made up the material.

This CDR3 has 13 amino acids. Trimming left V 4 bases short and J 1 base short, with 8 bases between. Germline loops: CDR1 SGHDN, CDR2 FVKESK. Under the authors' procedure: Counts of nucleated cells, estimated from reference gene primer amplification, were obtained. The table came from immunoSEQ multiplex PCR; TCRdb's copy has only in-frame clones and leaves some out. V and J calls and clone size are those listed in that table; D and trimming were worked out from the DNA. The data contain about 160,000 clones, just under 95% of them singletons. Specimen: peripheral blood. The chain has TRBV14 and TRBJ2-7, with D hard to call. This TCR came from a woman between 50 and 59 years old with acute or convalescent COVID-19. This chain's CDR3 is CASSPMRSYEQYF. CDR3 in DNA: TGTGCCAGCAGCCCAATGCGGTCCTACGAGCAGTACTTC.